A single sample is the source of the 16 T cell receptor beta chains below, sequenced in a study of brain T cells in children with intractable seizures. TCRdb keeps only in-frame clones here, not all; method: immunoSEQ multiplex PCR. The sample gives under 150,000 clones, roughly 92% of which show up once; around 4.1% is in the top ten. The sample here was peripheral blood, taken at surgery. The receptors here all came from a boy in the first two years of life with hemimegalencephaly and intractable seizures.

The J gene is TRBJ2-7, the V gene TRBV6-1, with 8 bases that match TRBD2. The V segment lost 4 bases and the J segment 1 base; nucleotides outside the gene matches: 9. The CDR3 is 16 residues long. The V gene's germline CDR1 is MNHNS and CDR2 SASEGT. This CDR3 is CASSAPTSGISYEQYF. CDR3 sequence (DNA): TGTGCCAGCAGTGCCCCTACTAGCGGTATATCCTACGAGCAGTACTTC.

V usage is TRBV11-2 and J usage is TRBJ2-3; D is ambiguous. The CDR3 contains 12 residues. Germline V lookup: CDR1 SGHAT, CDR2 FQNNGV. Trimming left V 6 bases short and J 0 bases short, with 4 bases between. The CDR3 DNA follows: TGTGCCAGCAGTTACAGCACAGATACGCAGTATTTT. Protein: CASSYSTDTQYF.

The gene calls are TRBV6-5 and TRBJ2-7; D gene ambiguous. The V end lost 0 bases, the J end lost 6 bases, and 12 bases lay between the germline ends. This CDR3 is 14 amino acids long. Per germline, CDR1 MNHEY and CDR2 SVGAGI. As DNA, the CDR3 is TGTGCCAGCAGTTACTCTCCATTATCCGGCGAGCAGTACTTC. It yields the protein CASSYSPLSGEQYF.

The genes are TRBV28 and TRBJ2-7, with TRBD1 matching over 12 bases. The CDR3 is 15 amino acids. Looked up from germline, CDR1 is MDHEN and CDR2 is SYDVKM. The V gene end was trimmed by 5 bases and the J gene end by 7 bases; junction bases not matched to a gene: 9. CDR3 loop: CASSPSGQGAGEQYF. CDR3 bases: TGTGCCAGCAGTCCATCGGGACAGGGGGCTGGGGAGCAGTACTTC.

The chain combines TRBV28 with TRBJ1-3; weak D call: TRBD1 (5 bases). Per germline, CDR1 MDHEN and CDR2 SYDVKM. This CDR3 region has 14 residues. The V gene lost 8 bases and the J gene lost 2 bases, with 13 bases spanning the gap. As DNA, the CDR3 is TGTGCCAGCTTTGCAGGGCCCCCTGGAAACACCATATATTTT. Its translation is CASFAGPPGNTIYF.

V and J are TRBV11-3 and TRBJ2-3, with D uncertain. Trimming cost V 1 base and J 5 bases, with 4 bases left between them. Germline V gives CDR1 SGHNT, CDR2 YENEEA. The CDR3 length is 12 residues. This CDR3 is CASSLGEDTQYF. Here the CDR3 DNA reads TGTGCCAGCAGCTTAGGAGAAGATACGCAGTATTTT.

CDR3 protein: CASSFDPAGQKVTDTQYF. The CDR3 coding sequence is TGTGCCAGCAGTTTTGATCCAGCGGGCCAAAAAGTCACAGATACGCAGTATTTT. V and J are TRBV28 and TRBJ2-3; a weak D match, TRBD2 (6 bases). The V end was cut by 3 bases, the J end by 2 bases, with 21 bases between. There are 18 residues in the CDR3. Germline assignment: CDR1 MDHEN and CDR2 SYDVKM.

This clone appeared once. The J gene is TRBJ1-4, the V gene TRBV29-1; possible D gene TRBD1, 5 bases. Trimming removed 5 bases from V and 5 bases from J, with 12 bases in between. This CDR3 has 13 amino acids. Germline lookup yields CDR1 SQVTM and CDR2 ANQGSEA. The CDR3 region has the DNA TGCAGCGTTAGGGGACGGCTGAATGAAAAACTGTTTTTT. Its translation: CSVRGRLNEKLFF.

V is TRBV5-4 and J is TRBJ1-2; D is possibly TRBD1 (6 bases). Looked up from germline, CDR1 is SGHNT and CDR2 is YYREEE (reference sequence). V dropped 1 base and J dropped 3 bases, with 13 bases sitting between them. The CDR3 contains 15 residues. The CDR3 nucleotides read TGTGCCAGCAGCTTGAGCAGGGGAAGCGACTATGGCTACACCTTC. It codes for CASSLSRGSDYGYTF. The complete variable domain, with remaining parts taken from reference TRBV5-4 and TRBJ1-2, reads ETGVTQSPTHLIKTRGQQVTLRCSSQSGHNTVSWYQQALGQGPQFIFQYYREEENGRGNFPPRFSGLQFPNYSSELNVNALELDDSALYLCASSLSRGSDYGYTFGSGTRLTVV.

There are a few counts of this clone. This rearrangement joins TRBV5-8 to TRBJ2-5, with 9 bases that match TRBD1. V trimming: 4 bases; J trimming: 3 bases; junction bases outside the gene matches: 4. There are 14 residues in the CDR3. CDR1 is SGHTS, CDR2 YDEGEE, per germline. The CDR3 sequence is CASSPRDREETQYF. CDR3 DNA: TGTGCCAGCAGCCCCCGGGACAGGGAAGAGACCCAGTACTTC.

This clone was seen only once. CDR3 protein: CASSMGQSGAYEQYF. CDR3 DNA: TGTGCCAGTAGTATGGGACAGAGTGGGGCCTACGAGCAGTACTTC. The chain recombines TRBV19 with TRBJ2-7; TRBD1 agrees at 7 bases. Germline V gene lookup returns CDR1 LNHDA and CDR2 SQIVND (reference sequence). J lost 2 bases, V lost 3 bases, and 7 bases had no gene match. The CDR3 totals 15 residues.

V gene TRBV5-1 combines with J gene TRBJ2-1, with D hard to call. This CDR3 has 14 residues. The germline V and J ends were trimmed by 1 base and 6 bases, with 11 bases remaining between them. CDR1 and CDR2 from the germline V gene are SGHRS and YFSETQ. CDR3 sequence reads: CASSLMGSFNEQFF. The CDR3 nucleotides are TGCGCCAGCAGCTTGATGGGCAGCTTCAATGAGCAGTTCTTC.

The gene calls are TRBV28 and TRBJ2-4; TRBD2 is a possible D gene (6 bases). Germline V gives CDR1 MDHEN, CDR2 SYDVKM. This CDR3 spans 13 amino acids. Trimming stripped 6 bases from V and 5 bases from J, with 11 bases between. DNA for the CDR3: TGTGCCAGCAGCCAGGGCGGGGAAAACATTCAGTACTTC. Amino acids: CASSQGGENIQYF.

This chain joins TRBV14 and TRBJ1-2; D is ambiguous. Germline CDR1 is SGHDN and CDR2 is FVKESK. This CDR3 region has 12 residues. V lost 2 bases to trimming and J lost 4 bases, with 5 bases between them. In DNA form, the CDR3 reads TGTGCCAGCAGCCAATCGGCCTATGGCTACACCTTC. Its protein is CASSQSAYGYTF.

This sequence joins TRBV28 and TRBJ1-2, with D tentatively TRBD1 (5 bases). V shed 6 bases and J shed 6 bases, with 17 bases lying between them. This CDR3 has 14 residues. CDR1 and CDR2 from the germline V gene are MDHEN and SYDVKM. The DNA for the CDR3 is TGTGCCAGCAGGGATCGGGGGTTTTATGATGGCTACACCTTC. Amino acids: CASRDRGFYDGYTF.

V usage is TRBV5-1 and J usage is TRBJ1-1; a weak D match, TRBD1 (6 bases). CDR1 is SGHRS and CDR2 is YFSETQ in the germline V gene. The CDR3 is made up of 16 amino acids. Trimming removed 2 bases from V and 0 bases from J, with 14 bases in between. Here the CDR3 DNA reads TGCGCCAGCAGCTTAGATAACAGGGTCATGAACACTGAAGCTTTCTTT. Residues: CASSLDNRVMNTEAFF.